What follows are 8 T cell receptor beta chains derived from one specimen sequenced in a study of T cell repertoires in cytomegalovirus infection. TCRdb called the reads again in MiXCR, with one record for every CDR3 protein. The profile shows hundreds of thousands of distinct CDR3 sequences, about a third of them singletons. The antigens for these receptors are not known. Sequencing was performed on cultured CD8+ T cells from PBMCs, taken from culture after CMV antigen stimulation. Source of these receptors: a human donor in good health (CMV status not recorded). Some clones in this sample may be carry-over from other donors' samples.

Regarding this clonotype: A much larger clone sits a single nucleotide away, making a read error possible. The CDR3 DNA reads TGTGCCAGCACTTACAGCGGGCCGAACTATGGCTACACCTTC. Its translation: CASTYSGPNYGYTF. V gene TRBV6-6 combines with J gene TRBJ1-2, with unresolved D. Looked up from germline, CDR1 is MNHNY and CDR2 is SVGAGI (reference sequence). CDR3 length equals 14 residues.

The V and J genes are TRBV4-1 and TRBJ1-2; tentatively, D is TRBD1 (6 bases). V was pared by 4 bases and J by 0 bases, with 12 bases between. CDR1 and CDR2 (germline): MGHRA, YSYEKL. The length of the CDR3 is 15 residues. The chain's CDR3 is CASSRQTGANYGYTF. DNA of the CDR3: TGCGCCAGCAGCCGGCAGACAGGAGCTAACTATGGCTACACCTTC.

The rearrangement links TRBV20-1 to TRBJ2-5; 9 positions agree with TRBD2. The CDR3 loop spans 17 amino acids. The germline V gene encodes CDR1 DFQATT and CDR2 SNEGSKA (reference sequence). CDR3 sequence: CNAGGPRLAANQETQYF. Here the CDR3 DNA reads TGCAACGCTGGGGGCCCCAGACTAGCGGCCAACCAAGAGACCCAGTACTTC.

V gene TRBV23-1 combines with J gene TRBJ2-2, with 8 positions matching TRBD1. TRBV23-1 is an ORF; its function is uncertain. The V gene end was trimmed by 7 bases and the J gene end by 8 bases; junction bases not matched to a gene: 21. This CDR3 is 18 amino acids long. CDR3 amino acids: CASTQDRAEAPNRGELFF. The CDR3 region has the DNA TGCGCCAGCACCCAGGACAGGGCCGAAGCCCCCAACAGGGGGGAGCTGTTTTTT.

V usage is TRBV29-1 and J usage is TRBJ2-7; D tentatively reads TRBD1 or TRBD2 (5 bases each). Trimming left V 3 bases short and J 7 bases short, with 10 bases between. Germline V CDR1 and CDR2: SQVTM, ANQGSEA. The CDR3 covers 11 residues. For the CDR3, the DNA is TGCAGCGTTGATACGGGGCGGGAGCAGTACTTC. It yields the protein CSVDTGREQYF.

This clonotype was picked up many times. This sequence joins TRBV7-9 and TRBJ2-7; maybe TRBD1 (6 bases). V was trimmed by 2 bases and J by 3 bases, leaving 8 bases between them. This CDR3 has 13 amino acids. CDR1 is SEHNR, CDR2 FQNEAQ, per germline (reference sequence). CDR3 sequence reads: CASSLRDNYEQYV. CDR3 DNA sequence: TGTGCCAGCAGCTTACGGGACAACTACGAGCAGTACGTC.

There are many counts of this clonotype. CDR3 residues: CASSPQGPNEQFF. DNA of the CDR3: TGTGCCAGCAGCCCTCAGGGGCCGAATGAGCAGTTCTTC. The V and J genes are TRBV7-8 and TRBJ2-1, with D tentatively TRBD1 (6 bases). From germline, CDR1 is SGHVS and CDR2 FQNEAQ. CDR3 length: 13 residues. Trimming stripped 5 bases from V and 7 bases from J, with 12 bases between.

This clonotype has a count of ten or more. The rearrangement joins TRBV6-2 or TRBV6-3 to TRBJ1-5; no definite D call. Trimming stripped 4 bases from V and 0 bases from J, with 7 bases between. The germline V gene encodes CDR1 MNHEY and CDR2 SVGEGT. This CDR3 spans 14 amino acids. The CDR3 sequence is CASSFTNSNQPQHF. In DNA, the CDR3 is TGTGCCAGCAGTTTTACAAATAGCAATCAGCCCCAGCATTTT.